This is a list of T cell receptor beta chains from one sample in a study of blood T cells in healthy people across ages. Each CDR3 protein is one row after TCRdb ran MiXCR on the 5' RACE reads. The table has 1.5 million to 2 million distinct CDR3 sequences, 28% seen once. Sequencing was performed on blood. Receptors were obtained from a woman in her 30s in good health. CDR3s include the opening cysteine and the closing phenylalanine or tryptophan. The D gene is left open where the match is weak. Clone sizes are given selectively: once, few, many, or a class where the clone is expanded.

size: few
D: -
V: TRBV12-3/TRBV12-4
J: TRBJ2-1
DNA: TGTGCCAGCAAGGGAACGGGGCGGTTGGCTGAGCAGTTCTTC
CDR3: CASKGTGRLAEQFF

size: many
D: -
V: TRBV20-1
J: TRBJ2-1
DNA: TGCAGTGCTAGCGGGATAAGTGAGCAGTTCTTC
CDR3: CSASGISEQFF

size: -
D: TRBD1
V: TRBV24-1
J: TRBJ2-1
DNA: TGTGTCACCAGTGACCAAGGGACAGCTGAGCAGTTCTTC
CDR3: CVTSDQGTAEQFF

size: many
D: TRBD1
V: TRBV12-3/TRBV12-4
J: TRBJ1-2
DNA: TGTGCCAGTGCTCAGGGGGCTTATGGCTACACCTTC
CDR3: CASAQGAYGYTF

size: few
D: -
V: TRBV5-4
J: TRBJ1-2
DNA: TGTGCCAGCAGCCGGACGACAGTCTATGGCTACACCTTC
CDR3: CASSRTTVYGYTF

size: -
D: -
V: TRBV7-9
J: TRBJ2-4
DNA: TGTGCCAGCAGCGGGGGGCAGCAGTACTTC
CDR3: CASSGGQQYF

size: once
D: -
V: TRBV7-6
J: TRBJ1-1
DNA: TGTGCCAGCAGCCCCGTGGGGGGGGAGAGAACTGAAGCTTTCTTT
CDR3: CASSPVGGERTEAFF

size: -
D: TRBD2
V: TRBV13
J: TRBJ2-5
DNA: TGTACCAGCAGCCCACCCAAAAGCGGGGTCGAGACCCAGTACTTC
CDR3: CTSSPPKSGVETQYF

size: once
D: TRBD1
V: TRBV20-1
J: TRBJ2-7
DNA: TGCAGCCAGACGGGACAGGGTTACGAGCAGTACTTC
CDR3: CSQTGQGYEQYF

size: few
D: -
V: TRBV12-3/TRBV12-4
J: TRBJ2-5
DNA: TGTGCCAGCAGCCCCCCGGTTGGAGGGACCCAGTACTTC
CDR3: CASSPPVGGTQYF

size: -
D: -
V: TRBV6-5
J: TRBJ1-2
DNA: TGTGCCAGCAGTTACATCGAGTCCAGGGAGGGAGGTGGCTACACCTTC
CDR3: CASSYIESREGGGYTF

size: -
D: -
V: TRBV5-1
J: TRBJ2-1
DNA: TGCGCCAGCAGCTTGAATCCCCAGGGTTACAATGAGCAGTTCTTC
CDR3: CASSLNPQGYNEQFF

size: once
D: -
V: TRBV5-1
J: TRBJ1-1
DNA: TGCGCCAGCACCCTGGGAGAGGTGAACACTGAAGCTTTCTTT
CDR3: CASTLGEVNTEAFF

size: -
D: TRBD1
V: TRBV7-9
J: TRBJ1-2
DNA: TGTGCCAGCAGCCAGACCGACAGGGGCCTTAACTATGGCTACACCTTC
CDR3: CASSQTDRGLNYGYTF

size: few
D: -
V: TRBV7-2
J: TRBJ2-1
DNA: TGTGCCAGCAGCTTCCGTCGGACTAACACCGTCGGTGAGCAGTTCTTC
CDR3: CASSFRRTNTVGEQFF

size: once
D: TRBD1
V: TRBV10-3
J: TRBJ1-1
DNA: TGTGCCATCAGTTGGGGACAGTACACTGAAGCCTTCTTT
CDR3: CAISWGQYTEAFF

size: -
D: -
V: TRBV29-1
J: TRBJ1-1
DNA: TGCAGCGCATTGCCACGGGCCGGGAACACTGAAGCTTTCTTT
CDR3: CSALPRAGNTEAFF

size: few
D: -
V: TRBV2
J: TRBJ2-5
DNA: TGTGCCAGCAGTTATTCAGGGGCCCAAGGAGAGACCCAGTACTTC
CDR3: CASSYSGAQGETQYF

size: -
D: TRBD1
V: TRBV7-2
J: TRBJ2-2
DNA: TGTGCCAGCAGCTCCGGACAGGCCGGGGAGCTGTTTTTT
CDR3: CASSSGQAGELFF

size: -
D: TRBD1
V: TRBV24-1
J: TRBJ2-1
DNA: TGTGCCACCAGTGATTCCAGGGACAGTCCCTACAATGAGCAGTTCTTC
CDR3: CATSDSRDSPYNEQFF

size: few
D: TRBD2
V: TRBV6-6
J: TRBJ2-1
DNA: TGTGCCAGCAGTCGGGCCTCTGCGGGAGGATCTGTTGAGCAGTTCTTC
CDR3: CASSRASAGGSVEQFF

size: -
D: TRBD1
V: TRBV5-1
J: TRBJ1-2
DNA: TGCGCCAGCAGCGTAACAGGGGGCAGTGATGGCTACACCTTC
CDR3: CASSVTGGSDGYTF

size: few
D: -
V: TRBV19
J: TRBJ1-5
DNA: TGTGCCAGTAGTATAGTGAGACACCAGCGCAATCAGCCCCAGCATTTT
CDR3: CASSIVRHQRNQPQHF

size: many
D: -
V: TRBV20-1
J: TRBJ2-1
DNA: TGCAGTGCTAAAGATACCAGTCTCAATGAGCAGTTCTTC
CDR3: CSAKDTSLNEQFF

size: -
D: TRBD2
V: TRBV12-3/TRBV12-4
J: TRBJ2-1
DNA: TGTGCCACCCTAGGACTAGCGGGGGATGGTGAGCAGTTCTTC
CDR3: CATLGLAGDGEQFF

size: few
D: TRBD1
V: TRBV2
J: TRBJ1-1
DNA: TGTGCCAGCAGTGAGGTGGGGACAGGGGGATACGCTTTCTTT
CDR3: CASSEVGTGGYAFF

size: many
D: -
V: TRBV20-1
J: TRBJ2-4
DNA: TGCAGTGCCCGAGAGTCCGGAAACATTCAGTACTTC
CDR3: CSARESGNIQYF

size: few
D: -
V: TRBV2
J: TRBJ1-5
DNA: TGTGCCAGCAGTACGGGACCGTATTCTCGTCAGCCCCAGCATTTT
CDR3: CASSTGPYSRQPQHF

size: many
D: TRBD1
V: TRBV5-1
J: TRBJ1-1
DNA: TGTGCCAGCAGTTGGGACAGGGGGAACACTGAAGCTTTCTTT
CDR3: CASSWDRGNTEAFF

size: -
D: TRBD2
V: TRBV5-6
J: TRBJ2-5
DNA: TGTGCCAGCAGCTTGGCCGGCGGGAGGAGCCAAGAGACCCAGTACTTC
CDR3: CASSLAGGRSQETQYF

size: -
D: -
V: TRBV4-2
J: TRBJ2-1
DNA: TGTGCCAGCAGCCAAGGAGAAGGTAGGGCGGGTAATGAGCAGTTCTTC
CDR3: CASSQGEGRAGNEQFF

size: few
D: -
V: TRBV4-2
J: TRBJ1-1
DNA: TGTGCCAGCAGCCTATATCCCGGAGGCACTGAAGCTTTCTTT
CDR3: CASSLYPGGTEAFF

size: -
D: TRBD1
V: TRBV6-5
J: TRBJ2-2
DNA: TGTGCCAGCAGTTACTCGTCCTCCGCAGGGGGCGGGGAGCTGTTTTTT
CDR3: CASSYSSSAGGGELFF

size: -
D: TRBD1
V: TRBV19
J: TRBJ1-2
DNA: TGTGCCAGTAGTATCCAGGGACAGGGGGTGCATGGCTACACCTTC
CDR3: CASSIQGQGVHGYTF

size: -
D: -
V: TRBV5-1
J: TRBJ2-4
DNA: TGCGCCAGCAACTTCCCCCCCACTCGGGAGCAGTACTTC
CDR3: CASNFPPTREQYF

size: -
D: -
V: TRBV18
J: TRBJ1-4
DNA: TGTGCCAGCTCACCGGGGCAGGGTGTTCCAACTAATGAAAAACTGTTTTTT
CDR3: CASSPGQGVPTNEKLFF

size: -
D: -
V: TRBV28
J: TRBJ1-2
DNA: TGTGCCAGCAGTTCACTTGGAGGGTCTCACGGCTACACCTTC
CDR3: CASSSLGGSHGYTF

size: few
D: -
V: TRBV29-1
J: TRBJ1-1
DNA: TGCAGCGTTGCTACAGGGAGAACTGAAGCTTTCTTT
CDR3: CSVATGRTEAFF

size: few
D: TRBD1
V: TRBV29-1
J: TRBJ2-2
DNA: TGCAGCGGTGGGACAGGGGGGAACACCGGGGAGCTGTTTTTT
CDR3: CSGGTGGNTGELFF

size: few
D: -
V: TRBV28
J: TRBJ1-3
DNA: TGTGCCAGCAGTGGGGGACTCAGCTCTGGAAACACCATATATTTT
CDR3: CASSGGLSSGNTIYF

size: few
D: -
V: TRBV25-1
J: TRBJ1-1
DNA: TGTGCCAGCAAACTGCATTCGAACACTGAAGCTTTCTTT
CDR3: CASKLHSNTEAFF

size: -
D: TRBD1
V: TRBV14
J: TRBJ2-3
DNA: TGTGCCAGCAGCCGACAGGGAACATCTAGCACAGATACGCAGTATTTT
CDR3: CASSRQGTSSTDTQYF

size: many
D: -
V: TRBV10-1
J: TRBJ2-1
DNA: TGCGCCAGCAGTGATTACGGCCCTAGCTCCTACAATGAGCAGTTCTTC
CDR3: CASSDYGPSSYNEQFF

size: many
D: TRBD2
V: TRBV9
J: TRBJ2-7
DNA: TGTGCCAGCAGCGTAGATGGTAGCGGGTACTACGAGCAGTACTTC
CDR3: CASSVDGSGYYEQYF

size: few
D: -
V: TRBV6-5
J: TRBJ2-7
DNA: TGTGCCAGCAGTTACTCTTGGCAGGGTCACGAGCAGTACTTC
CDR3: CASSYSWQGHEQYF

size: -
D: -
V: TRBV5-1
J: TRBJ1-5
DNA: TGCGCCGGCAGCATAGGGAGCAATCAGCCCCAGCATTTT
CDR3: CAGSIGSNQPQHF

size: few
D: -
V: TRBV6-1
J: TRBJ2-7
DNA: TGTGCCAGCAGTCAGAACTGGGGATTATACGAGCAGTACTTC
CDR3: CASSQNWGLYEQYF

size: many
D: TRBD2
V: TRBV20-1
J: TRBJ2-7
DNA: TGCAGTGCTAGGGCTAGCGGATTGTACGAGCAGTACTTC
CDR3: CSARASGLYEQYF

size: -
D: -
V: TRBV13
J: TRBJ1-1
DNA: TGTGCCAGCAGGTCACCGAACACTGAAGCTTTCTTT
CDR3: CASRSPNTEAFF

size: -
D: TRBD2
V: TRBV6-5
J: TRBJ2-7
DNA: TGTGCCAGCAGTTATCGGGGGGGCAGGGACGAGCAGTACTTC
CDR3: CASSYRGGRDEQYF

size: many
D: -
V: TRBV7-9
J: TRBJ2-1
DNA: TGTGCCAGCAGCTTAACAGCGGACTTATACAATGAGCAGTTCTTC
CDR3: CASSLTADLYNEQFF

size: -
D: TRBD1
V: TRBV19
J: TRBJ1-1
DNA: TGTGCCAGTAGTCTGGGGACAGGGGAGAGAAAAGCTTTCTTT
CDR3: CASSLGTGERKAFF

size: few
D: TRBD2
V: TRBV5-1
J: TRBJ2-7
DNA: TGCGCCAGCAGCTTGGGAGTAGCGGGAGGGGACGAGCAGTACTTC
CDR3: CASSLGVAGGDEQYF